Presented here are 24 T cell receptor beta chains from one specimen sequenced in a study of neurological immune-mediated disorders. TCRdb re-called the 5' RACE reads with MiXCR, one entry per CDR3 protein. Among approximately 86,000 distinct CDR3 sequences listed, approximately 2.8% were seen once. Source material: PBMCs. The receptor set was obtained from a woman aged 25 to 39 with multiple sclerosis.

This clonotype has ten or more counts. The chain couples TRBV12-3 or TRBV12-4 to TRBJ1-2; D remains unclear. With 2 bases removed from V and 12 bases from J, the gap between germline ends came to 16 bases. This CDR3 region has 13 residues. The chain's CDR3 is CASSLRGPGEHTF. CDR3 DNA sequence: TGTGCCAGCAGTTTAAGAGGGCCCGGGGAACACACCTTC.

This clonotype showed up many times. The rearrangement links TRBV28 to TRBJ2-3; 11 bases are shared with TRBD2. After removal of 6 bases from V and 5 bases from J, the junction contained 13 bases not matched to a gene. The length of the CDR3 is 17 residues. Germline CDR1 MDHEN, CDR2 SYDVKM. CDR3 in DNA: TGTGCCAGCAGCCCGCCCAGTACTAGCGGGAGTGAAGATACGCAGTATTTT. Translation: CASSPPSTSGSEDTQYF.

This clonotype has ten or more counts. The rearrangement links TRBV20-1 to TRBJ2-5; no firm D call. V shed 0 bases and J shed 1 base, with 15 bases lying between them. This CDR3 spans 16 amino acids. Germline V CDR1 and CDR2: DFQATT, SNEGSKA (reference sequence). The CDR3 spells CSAREERPDFQETQYF. CDR3 nucleotide sequence: TGCAGTGCTAGAGAGGAGCGACCAGACTTCCAAGAGACCCAGTACTTC.

This clonotype was counted at least ten times. The chain employs TRBV27 and TRBJ2-7; TRBD1 aligns across 9 bases. Per germline, CDR1 MNHEY and CDR2 SMNVEV (reference sequence). The J segment lost 4 bases and the V segment lost 0 bases, leaving 1 base of the junction unmatched. CDR3 length: 14 residues. The CDR3 DNA reads as TGTGCCAGCAGTTTATCCGGGACAGGGTACGAGCAGTACTTC. Amino acid sequence: CASSLSGTGYEQYF.

V usage is TRBV18 and J usage is TRBJ2-5, with 8 bases identical to TRBD1. Trimming took 5 bases from V and 3 from J; bases not matched to a gene: 5. The CDR3 covers 14 residues. Germline V gives CDR1 KGHSH, CDR2 LQKENI. The CDR3 DNA is TGTGCCAGCTCAGAAATGGGACAGGAAGAGACCCAGTACTTC. Translated, it gives CASSEMGQEETQYF.

This clonotype was detected many times. The chain combines TRBV9 with TRBJ1-2; D not certain. This CDR3 comprises 11 residues. The V end was cut by 0 bases, the J end by 10 bases, with 7 bases between. Germline assignment: CDR1 SGDLS and CDR2 YYNGEE. The CDR3 nucleotides are TGTGCCAGCAGCGTAGACGGGGTCTACACCTTC. As protein: CASSVDGVYTF. Variable domain in full (rest from reference TRBV9 and TRBJ1-2): DSGVTQTPKHLITATGQRVTLRCSPRSGDLSVYWYQQSLDQGLQFLIQYYNGEERAKGNILERFSAQQFPDLHSELNLSSLELGDSALYFCASSVDGVYTFGSGTRLTVV.

There are many counts of this clonotype. J is TRBJ1-5 and V is TRBV28; D uncertain. CDR1 MDHEN and CDR2 SYDVKM come from the germline V gene. The CDR3 runs to 10 residues. Deletions cut 4 bases from V and 5 bases from J, with 0 bases between. For the CDR3, the DNA is TGTGCCAGCAGTTATCAGCCCCAGCATTTT. Translation gives CASSYQPQHF.

The table lists this clonotype with many counts. The chain couples TRBV12-3 or TRBV12-4 to TRBJ2-7; 12 nucleotides agree with TRBD1. There are 15 residues in the CDR3. V shed 6 bases and J 7 bases; nucleotides not matched to a gene: 10. CDR3 sequence reads: CASRTGTGGRGEQYF. As DNA, the CDR3 is TGTGCCAGCAGGACCGGGACAGGGGGCCGTGGAGAGCAGTACTTC.

This clonotype was seen at least ten times. V gene TRBV6-2 or TRBV6-3 combines with J gene TRBJ2-7, with D possibly called TRBD1 or TRBD2 (5 bases each). The CDR3 is 13 amino acids. Germline V gene lookup returns CDR1 MNHEY and CDR2 SVGEGT. V was trimmed by 7 bases and J by 4 bases, leaving 14 bases between them. Here the CDR3 reads CASTDGGSYEQYF. CDR3 coding DNA: TGTGCCAGCACCGATGGGGGTTCGTACGAGCAGTACTTC.

This clonotype was seen many times. The gene calls are TRBV6-5 and TRBJ2-1; 7 nucleotides agree with TRBD2. The junction had 2 bases not matched to a gene; V was cut back by 0 bases and J by 0 bases. The V gene's germline CDR1 is MNHEY and CDR2 SVGAGI. The CDR3 length is 16 residues. CDR3 region: CASSYSGGSSYNEQFF. In nucleotides, the CDR3 is TGTGCCAGCAGTTACTCCGGCGGGAGCTCCTACAATGAGCAGTTCTTC.

This clonotype occurred many times. The J gene is TRBJ2-5, the V gene TRBV7-2; D possibly corresponds to TRBD1 (6 bases). The CDR3 loop spans 14 amino acids. V was trimmed by 7 bases and J by 5 bases, leaving 17 bases between them. The germline V gene encodes CDR1 SGHTA and CDR2 FQGNSA. Here the CDR3 reads CASTRAGVGETQYF. CDR3 nucleotides: TGTGCCAGCACCCGTGCAGGGGTCGGGGAGACCCAGTACTTC.

This clonotype was counted at least ten times. This chain links TRBV27 with TRBJ1-1, with D unresolved. The CDR3 loop spans 15 amino acids. V shed 1 base and J shed 2 bases, with 11 bases lying between them. The germline V gene has CDR1 MNHEY and CDR2 SMNVEV (reference sequence). CDR3 residues: CASSLWAEQNTEAFF. The CDR3 coding sequence is TGTGCCAGCAGTTTATGGGCAGAGCAAAACACTGAAGCTTTCTTT.

The sample holds many counts of this clonotype. This chain links TRBV5-5 with TRBJ2-2; the D is unclear. V was clipped by 7 bases and J by 3 bases, with 13 bases between them. Germline assignment: CDR1 SGHKS and CDR2 YYEKEE (reference sequence). There are 14 residues in the CDR3. The CDR3 protein is CASQWIYHTGELFF. The CDR3 nucleotides are TGTGCCAGCCAATGGATCTACCACACCGGGGAGCTGTTTTTT.

In the case of this clonotype: A read error may explain this, as a much larger clone is one base away. The chain is built from TRBV28 and TRBJ1-1; D call uncertain. Per the germline V gene, CDR1 is MDHEN and CDR2 is SYDVKM. The CDR3 has 14 amino acids. V was pared by 4 bases and J by 1 base, with 10 bases between. The CDR3 spells CASSSGNPNTEAFF. CDR3 DNA: TGTGCCAGCAGTTCGGGAAACCCGAACACTGAAGCTTTCTTT.

At least ten counts were recorded for this clonotype. This chain connects TRBV5-1 to TRBJ2-2; D may be TRBD1 or TRBD2 (5 bases each). The CDR3 has 16 amino acids. CDR1 SGHRS and CDR2 YFSETQ come from the germline V gene. Deletions cut 0 bases from V and 0 bases from J, with 9 bases between. DNA of the CDR3: TGCGCCAGCAGCTTGGGATGGGACCCGAACACCGGGGAGCTGTTTTTT. Protein sequence: CASSLGWDPNTGELFF.

This clonotype appeared many times. V is TRBV29-1 and J is TRBJ2-7; possible D gene TRBD1, 5 bases. Germline V CDR1 and CDR2: SQVTM, ANQGSEA. This CDR3 is built from 14 residues. The V end was cut by 7 bases, the J end by 2 bases, with 18 bases between. Here the CDR3 DNA reads TGCAGCGCCTGGGGCGCGGCGGAAACCTACGAGCAGTACTTC. It encodes CSAWGAAETYEQYF.

There are many counts of this clonotype. The chain has TRBV20-1 and TRBJ1-4; no clear D gene. Per the germline V gene, CDR1 is DFQATT and CDR2 is SNEGSKA (reference sequence). Between the trimmed V and J ends, which lost 5 bases and 5 bases, there was a span of 18 bases. CDR3 length equals 15 residues. CDR3 amino acids: CSASKTWEPNEKLFF. In nucleotides, the CDR3 is TGCAGTGCTTCTAAAACGTGGGAGCCCAATGAAAAACTGTTTTTT.

Ten or more counts support this clonotype. This chain uses TRBV5-1 with TRBJ2-1; D is tentatively TRBD1 or TRBD2 (5 bases each). Germline V gene data show CDR1 as SGHRS and CDR2 as YFSETQ. V lost 0 bases and J 6 bases, leaving 13 bases between the germline ends. The CDR3 covers 15 residues. CDR3 sequence (DNA): TGCGCCAGCAGCTTGGTCCTCGGGACGGCCAATGAGCAGTTCTTC. Protein sequence: CASSLVLGTANEQFF.

This clonotype occurred many times. The genes are TRBV27 and TRBJ1-5; possible D gene TRBD1, 5 bases. CDR1 and CDR2 (germline): MNHEY, SMNVEV (reference sequence). V dropped 6 bases and J dropped 6 bases, with 18 bases sitting between them. The CDR3 sequence is 15 residues long. CDR3 in DNA: TGTGCCAGCAGCTCTGTCGGGGGAGTTATTCAGCCCCAGCATTTT. This codes for CASSSVGGVIQPQHF.

This clonotype was seen a handful of times. Being one base from a much bigger clone, this may be a read error. CDR3 in amino acids: CASSLFGRLNSGKTIYF. The CDR3, as DNA: TGTGCCAGCAGCTTATTCGGACGGCTGAACTCTGGAAAAACCATATATTTT. The chain couples TRBV7-9 to TRBJ1-3, with D unclear. The CDR3 runs to 17 residues. Germline V CDR1 and CDR2: SEHNR, FQNEAQ (reference sequence). Filled out from reference TRBV7-9 and TRBJ1-3, the complete variable domain reads DTGVSQNPRHKITKRGQNVTFRCDPISEHNRLYWYRQTLGQGPEFLTYFQNEAQLEKSRLLSDRFSAERPKGSFSTLEIQRTEQGDSAMYLCASSLFGRLNSGKTIYFGEGSWLTVV.

This clonotype was seen a few times. The genes are TRBV29-1 and TRBJ2-1, with 7 bases that match TRBD1. Trimming at V came to 7 bases and at J to 0 bases, leaving 9 bases not matched to a gene. The CDR3 is 15 residues long. From germline, CDR1 is SQVTM and CDR2 ANQGSEA. The CDR3 here is CSAIGQESSYNEQFF. The DNA of the CDR3 is TGCAGCGCCATAGGACAGGAAAGCTCCTACAATGAGCAGTTCTTC.

Worth noting for this clonotype: A much larger clone is a single base away; this may be a read error. The CDR3 loop is CASRGKQSNIQYF. The CDR3, as DNA: TGTGCCAGCAGGGGAAAGCAATCAAACATTCAGTACTTC. The chain has TRBV3-1 and TRBJ2-4; unclear D gene. Trimming took 6 bases from V and 6 from J, leaving 12 bases between them. The germline V gene has CDR1 LGHDT and CDR2 YNNKEL (reference sequence). The CDR3 extends over 13 amino acids.

This clonotype was counted ten times or more. This chain links TRBV12-3 or TRBV12-4 with TRBJ1-4; D possibly corresponds to TRBD1 (6 bases). V lost 10 bases and J lost 8, with 14 bases in between. This CDR3 has 12 residues. The CDR3 DNA sequence: TGTGCCACCAACAGGGTCGGGGAAAAACTGTTTTTT. It is translated as CATNRVGEKLFF.

This clonotype was recorded at least ten times. The V and J genes are TRBV18 and TRBJ2-7; 12 nucleotides match TRBD2. V trimming: 6 bases; J trimming: 7 bases; junction bases outside the gene matches: 10. The CDR3 is 15 amino acids. In germline, CDR1 is KGHSH, CDR2 LQKENI. In DNA, the CDR3 is TGTGCCAGCTCCCGGACTAGCGGGACGGGACATGAGCAGTACTTC. Its protein is CASSRTSGTGHEQYF.